The 22 T cell receptor beta chains below all came from one sample that was sequenced in a study of T cell responses to AZD1222 COVID-19 vaccine. Data came from immunoSEQ multiplex PCR; TCRdb stores just in-frame clones and leaves some out. The data hold 150,000 to 200,000 clones, with 93% observed a single time. The starting material was peripheral blood, obtained on day 0 of AZD1222 vaccination. These receptors all come from an adult in good health.

This rearrangement joins TRBV25-1 to TRBJ2-1; 9 bases are a match to TRBD2. The CDR3 consists of 15 residues. From germline, CDR1 is MGHDK and CDR2 SYGVNS. Trimming removed 5 bases from V and 2 bases from J; junction bases left unmatched: 4. CDR3 nucleotides: TGTGCCAGCAGTAGCGGGGGGATAACCTACAATGAGCAGTTCTTC. It specifies CASSSGGITYNEQFF.

This clone was detected once. The V and J genes are TRBV19 and TRBJ1-2; possibly TRBD1 for D (5 bases). V was trimmed by 3 bases and J by 6 bases, leaving 8 bases between them. This CDR3 spans 12 amino acids. Germline-derived CDR1 and CDR2 are LNHDA and SQIVND (reference sequence). The CDR3 nucleotides are TGTGCCAGTAGTATTTCGGGGGATGGCTACACCTTC. It encodes CASSISGDGYTF.

This chain connects TRBV3-1 (or the pseudogene TRBV3-2) to TRBJ2-7; D possibly matches TRBD1 or TRBD2 (7 bases each). This CDR3 is built from 16 residues. CDR1 and CDR2 (germline): LGHDT, YNNKEL (reference sequence). V was pared by 3 bases and J by 5 bases, with 20 bases between. The CDR3 is CASSHEGAGVSDEQYF. In nucleotides, the CDR3 is TGTGCCAGCAGCCATGAGGGGGCGGGGGTGTCCGACGAGCAGTACTTC.

This clone was detected only a few times. The chain links TRBV6-5 to TRBJ1-5; no definite D call. The CDR3 runs to 14 residues. Trimming stripped 6 bases from V and 5 bases from J, with 14 bases between. CDR1 and CDR2 (germline): MNHEY, SVGAGI. CDR3 protein: CASRISEGDQPQHF. CDR3 DNA sequence: TGTGCCAGCAGGATTTCAGAGGGCGATCAGCCCCAGCATTTT.

The V and J genes are TRBV11-2 and TRBJ1-2; TRBD1 matches at 8 bases. Trimming at V came to 1 base and at J to 0 bases, leaving 4 bases not matched to a gene. This CDR3 comprises 16 residues. The V gene's germline CDR1 is SGHAT and CDR2 FQNNGV. The CDR3 region is CASSLARGRANYGYTF. DNA for the CDR3: TGTGCCAGCAGCTTAGCCAGGGGGCGAGCTAACTATGGCTACACCTTC.

V and J are TRBV5-6 and TRBJ1-5, with a possible D match to TRBD1 (5 bases). The CDR3 has 16 amino acids. The germline V gene has CDR1 SGHDT and CDR2 YYEEEE. V lost 0 bases, J lost 1 base, and 11 bases lay in between. CDR3 sequence (DNA): TGTGCCAGCAGCTTGGGGTCGGGGGTGAGCAATCAGCCCCAGCATTTT. Amino acids: CASSLGSGVSNQPQHF.

The chain carries TRBV4-1 and TRBJ1-1; the D is unclear. The CDR3 is made up of 13 amino acids. The V and J ends lost 10 bases and 0 bases respectively, with 12 bases between them. The germline gives CDR1 MGHRA, CDR2 YSYEKL. DNA for the CDR3: TGCGCCACCCAAGGCCCTCTGAACACTGAAGCTTTCTTT. Translation: CATQGPLNTEAFF.

This rearrangement joins TRBV5-4 to TRBJ1-2; D is possibly TRBD1 (6 bases). Germline CDR1 reads SGHNT; CDR2 reads YYREEE (reference sequence). The CDR3 is made up of 15 amino acids. Trimming stripped 3 bases from V and 3 bases from J, with 15 bases between. This CDR3 is CASSSPQGPHYGYTF. The CDR3, as DNA: TGTGCCAGCAGCTCTCCACAGGGTCCGCACTATGGCTACACCTTC. Variable domain in full (rest from reference TRBV5-4 and TRBJ1-2): ETGVTQSPTHLIKTRGQQVTLRCSSQSGHNTVSWYQQALGQGPQFIFQYYREEENGRGNFPPRFSGLQFPNYSSELNVNALELDDSALYLCASSSPQGPHYGYTFGSGTRLTVV.

V usage is TRBV13 and J usage is TRBJ1-2; 7 bases line up with TRBD1. J was trimmed by 3 bases and V by 2 bases; bases with no gene match: 3. CDR1 and CDR2 (germline): PRHDT, FYEKMQ (reference sequence). The CDR3 has 14 amino acids. The CDR3 DNA reads TGTGCCAGCAGCTTAACGGGACAGCACTATGGCTACACCTTC. Protein product: CASSLTGQHYGYTF.

Here the CDR3 DNA reads TGTGCCAGCAGCCAAGGCGCCCGAGGCGACTATGGCTACACCTTC. Its protein product is CASSQGARGDYGYTF. This sequence joins TRBV3-1 (or the pseudogene TRBV3-2) and TRBJ1-2; D remains unclear. The CDR3 is 15 residues long. V shed 1 base and J shed 3 bases, with 12 bases lying between them. CDR1 LGHDT and CDR2 YNNKEL come from the germline V gene (reference sequence).

The chain joins TRBV12-3 or TRBV12-4 to TRBJ2-1, with unresolved D. The CDR3 spans 12 residues. Trimming took 4 bases from V and 5 from J, leaving 6 bases between them. CDR3 sequence (DNA): TGTGCCAGCAGTTCCCGGGACAATGAGCAGTTCTTC. Translation gives CASSSRDNEQFF.

The gene calls are TRBV7-2 and TRBJ2-4; D is perhaps TRBD2 (7 bases). CDR3 length equals 19 residues. The germline gives CDR1 SGHTA, CDR2 FQGNSA. V gave up 4 bases and J gave up 1 base, with 23 bases separating them. The CDR3 sequence: CASSSPGGTERAAKNIQYF. CDR3 sequence (DNA): TGTGCCAGCAGCTCCCCGGGGGGCACGGAGAGGGCTGCCAAAAACATTCAGTACTTC.

The rearrangement uses TRBV12-5 and TRBJ1-5; perhaps TRBD1 as D (5 bases). V lost 3 bases and J lost 5, with 17 bases in between. CDR1 is LGHNT and CDR2 is FRNRAP in the germline V gene. The CDR3 sequence is 16 residues long. The CDR3 DNA reads as TGTGCTAGTGGTTTTGGTACACGGGGGTCGGATCAGCCCCAGCATTTT. Translating gives CASGFGTRGSDQPQHF.

The chain has TRBV21-1 and TRBJ1-6; the table assigns TRBD1, which was not confirmed against the DNA. TRBV21-1 is a documented pseudogene. The CDR3 consists of 20 residues. The CDR3 loop is CASTVGPGQGPSQGNSPLHF. The CDR3 DNA follows: TGTGCCAGCACCGTAGGACCGGGACAGGGGCCCTCTCAGGGTAATTCACCCCTCCACTTT.

The chain has TRBV6-1 and TRBJ2-3; no clear D gene. The CDR3 sequence is 16 residues long. The V gene lost 2 bases and the J gene lost 1 base, with 13 bases spanning the gap. CDR1 is MNHNS, CDR2 SASEGT, per germline. CDR3 sequence: CASSEPTARRTDTQYF. CDR3 sequence (DNA): TGTGCCAGCAGTGAACCCACGGCTCGACGCACAGATACGCAGTATTTT.

The rearrangement joins TRBV7-9 to TRBJ1-5; 10 bases align to TRBD1. The CDR3 contains 18 residues. CDR1 is SEHNR, CDR2 FQNEAQ, per germline (reference sequence). J was trimmed by 3 bases and V by 1 base; bases with no gene match: 9. The CDR3 reads CASSLGSGQGLYNQPQHF. CDR3 coding DNA: TGTGCCAGCAGCTTAGGTTCGGGACAGGGGTTGTACAATCAGCCCCAGCATTTT.

This chain joins TRBV6-5 and TRBJ2-1; D is unclear. CDR3 length: 13 amino acids. CDR1 MNHEY and CDR2 SVGAGI come from the germline V gene. Trimming removed 5 bases from V and 3 bases from J, with 8 bases in between. CDR3 in amino acids: CASSRSDYNEQFF. In DNA, the CDR3 is TGTGCCAGCAGTAGGAGTGACTACAATGAGCAGTTCTTC.

DNA for the CDR3: TGTGCCAGCTCACCAATTACAGGGAGCTCCTACGAGCAGTACTTC. Residues: CASSPITGSSYEQYF. The J gene is TRBJ2-7, the V gene TRBV18, with D perhaps TRBD1 (6 bases). Germline V lookup: CDR1 KGHSH, CDR2 LQKENI. The CDR3 runs 15 residues. Trimming cost V 2 bases and J 0 bases, with 11 bases left between them.

The chain is built from TRBV5-5 and TRBJ1-2; a weak D match, TRBD1 (5 bases). The CDR3 is made up of 15 amino acids. Germline values: CDR1 SGHKS, CDR2 YYEKEE (reference sequence). With 3 bases removed from V and 8 bases from J, the gap between germline ends came to 20 bases. The CDR3 region is CASSSWDVRRQGYTF. The CDR3 DNA reads TGTGCCAGCAGCTCTTGGGACGTCCGACGTCAAGGCTACACCTTC.

The gene calls are TRBV5-5 and TRBJ2-1; possibly TRBD1 or TRBD2 for D (5 bases each). The CDR3 runs 15 residues. V was trimmed by 1 base and J by 10 bases, leaving 18 bases between them. CDR1 is SGHKS, CDR2 YYEKEE, per germline (reference sequence). CDR3 protein: CASSLTPQGWGEQFF. For the CDR3, the DNA is TGTGCCAGCAGCTTGACCCCCCAGGGCTGGGGGGAGCAGTTCTTC. Full variable domain (missing parts from reference TRBV5-5 and TRBJ2-1): DAGVTQSPTHLIKTRGQQVTLRCSPISGHKSVSWYQQVLGQGPQFIFQYYEKEERGRGNFPDRFSARQFPNYSSELNVNALLLGDSALYLCASSLTPQGWGEQFFGPGTRLTVL.

J is TRBJ1-2 and V is TRBV10-3, with TRBD1 as a possible D gene (6 bases). The ends were cut back, 6 bases at V and 4 bases at J, with 15 bases in the middle. The CDR3 is made up of 14 amino acids. The germline V gene encodes CDR1 ENHRY and CDR2 SYGVKD. The CDR3 DNA is TGTGCCATCAGCCCAGGGGATTTCGGCTATGGCTACACCTTC. It encodes CAISPGDFGYGYTF.

V gene TRBV12-3 or TRBV12-4 combines with J gene TRBJ2-1; possible D gene TRBD2, 5 bases. V was clipped by 4 bases and J by 1 base, with 5 bases between them. The CDR3 is made up of 13 amino acids. CDR3 in DNA: TGTGCCAGCAGTTGGGAGTCCTACAATGAGCAGTTCTTC. It is translated as CASSWESYNEQFF.